This entry lists 20 T cell receptor beta chains sequenced from one sample in a study of blood T cell repertoires in COVID-19. Clones were read by immunoSEQ multiplex PCR, and TCRdb kept only the in-frame ones, dropping some. The sample has around 310,000 clones, approximately 91% seen once. The specimen sequenced was peripheral blood. These receptor sequences come from a woman aged 60-75 years with acute or convalescent COVID-19.

The chain uses TRBV6-6 and TRBJ2-7; a possible D gene is TRBD2 (6 bases). CDR1 MNHNY and CDR2 SVGAGI come from the germline V gene (reference sequence). The CDR3 has 15 amino acids. V was shortened by 0 bases and J by 0 bases, with 9 bases between the two germline ends. As DNA, the CDR3 is TGTGCCAGCAGTTACTCACCCGGGAGCTCCTACGAGCAGTACTTC. Its protein is CASSYSPGSSYEQYF.

This chain links TRBV4-1 with TRBJ1-1, with D possibly being TRBD1 (5 bases). The V end was cut by 5 bases, the J end by 0 bases, with 13 bases between. This CDR3 spans 15 amino acids. The germline V gene encodes CDR1 MGHRA and CDR2 YSYEKL. CDR3 protein: CASSIGHGLNTEAFF. The CDR3 nucleotides are TGCGCCAGCAGCATTGGACACGGTTTGAACACTGAAGCTTTCTTT.

This clone was seen a few times. The genes are TRBV5-4 and TRBJ2-7; tentative D call: TRBD2 (6 bases). V lost 4 bases and J 4 bases, leaving 18 bases between the germline ends. Per germline, CDR1 SGHNT and CDR2 YYREEE (reference sequence). This CDR3 comprises 15 residues. The CDR3 sequence: CASSLKSEGNYEQYF. The CDR3 coding sequence is TGTGCCAGCAGCCTAAAGTCGGAGGGGAATTACGAGCAGTACTTC.

The V gene is TRBV2, the J gene TRBJ2-7; no firm D call. V lost 4 bases and J lost 1, with 11 bases in between. Germline CDR1 and CDR2: SNHLY and FYNNEI. This CDR3 has 14 amino acids. The DNA for the CDR3 is TGTGCCAGCAGTGTTGGCCAGGCTTCCTACGAGCAGTACTTC. Protein sequence: CASSVGQASYEQYF.

The chain uses TRBV18 and TRBJ1-2, with TRBD1 identical over 7 bases. There are 13 residues in the CDR3. J gave up 6 bases and V 3 bases, and 4 bases lay outside the gene matches. Per germline, CDR1 KGHSH and CDR2 LQKENI. CDR3 region: CASSPTGTDGYTF. The CDR3 DNA reads TGTGCCAGCTCACCGACAGGGACGGATGGCTACACCTTC.

The chain combines TRBV6-6 with TRBJ1-1; TRBD1 agrees at 8 bases. With V trimmed by 4 bases and J by 0 bases, 4 bases remained unmatched. The CDR3 length is 15 residues. Germline assignment: CDR1 MNHNY and CDR2 SVGAGI (reference sequence). The chain's CDR3 is CASSLGTGVNTEAFF. DNA of the CDR3: TGTGCCAGCAGTTTGGGGACAGGAGTGAACACTGAAGCTTTCTTT.

The V gene is TRBV6-2 or TRBV6-3, the J gene TRBJ2-7; D may be TRBD1 (5 bases). V dropped 7 bases and J dropped 0 bases, with 10 bases sitting between them. The CDR3 covers 13 residues. Germline CDR1 and CDR2: MNHEY and SVGEGT. The CDR3 DNA sequence: TGTGCCAGCACCCCGACAGTCTCCTACGAGCAGTACTTC. Translated: CASTPTVSYEQYF.

CDR3 sequence: CASSLDRVEGGYTF. In DNA, the CDR3 is TGTGCCAGCAGCTTAGATCGGGTTGAGGGTGGCTACACCTTC. The chain has TRBV7-2 and TRBJ1-2, with unresolved D. Germline-derived CDR1 and CDR2 are SGHTA and FQGNSA. V dropped 1 base and J dropped 7 bases, with 13 bases sitting between them. This CDR3 has 14 residues.

The V call is TRBV7-8, the J call TRBJ2-5, with TRBD1 identical over 8 bases. The V and J ends lost 4 bases and 1 base, in that order; junction bases with no gene match: 5. CDR3 length: 15 amino acids. The germline V gene encodes CDR1 SGHVS and CDR2 FQNEAQ. The DNA for the CDR3 is TGTGCCAGCAGCTCCGGGACAGGATTCCAAGAGACCCAGTACTTC. Residues: CASSSGTGFQETQYF.

This sequence joins TRBV24-1 and TRBJ2-7, with 9 bases identical to TRBD2. Germline V gene data show CDR1 as KGHDR and CDR2 as SFDVKD. The V and J ends lost 3 bases and 5 bases, in that order; junction bases with no gene match: 16. CDR3 size: 18 residues. The DNA of the CDR3 is TGTGCCACCAGTGATGGTGGGACGTCTAGCGGGACCGTACACGAGCAGTACTTC. The encoded protein is CATSDGGTSSGTVHEQYF.

The chain is built from TRBV5-1 and TRBJ1-2; the D gene is possibly TRBD1 (6 bases). CDR3 length: 13 residues. V shed 4 bases and J shed 6 bases, with 13 bases lying between them. CDR1 is SGHRS, CDR2 YFSETQ, per germline. This CDR3 reads CASSPTGRDGYTF. CDR3 DNA sequence: TGCGCCAGCAGCCCAACAGGGCGGGATGGCTACACCTTC.

The V and J genes are TRBV28 and TRBJ2-1, with D possibly TRBD2 on 6 matching bases. Trimming removed 5 bases at V and 2 bases at J, with 10 bases between. The CDR3 covers 14 residues. Germline V gene data show CDR1 as MDHEN and CDR2 as SYDVKM. The CDR3 protein is CASSLGLAYNEQFF. CDR3 sequence (DNA): TGTGCCAGCAGTCTGGGACTGGCCTACAATGAGCAGTTCTTC.

On this clone: This same CDR3 is encoded by further DNA sequences in the sample. The V call is TRBV4-3, the J call TRBJ2-1, with 9 bases fitting TRBD2. Germline CDR1 is LGHNA and CDR2 is YSLEER. The CDR3 length is 14 residues. Trimming at V came to 2 bases and at J to 4 bases, leaving 0 bases not matched to a gene. The CDR3 coding sequence is TGCGCCAGCAGCCAACTAGCGGGGTACAATGAGCAGTTCTTC. It translates to CASSQLAGYNEQFF.

The genes are TRBV3-1 (or the pseudogene TRBV3-2) and TRBJ2-1, with 7 positions matching TRBD2. Germline V CDR1 and CDR2: LGHDT, YNNKEL (reference sequence). Losses at the gene ends were 1 base for V and 8 bases for J; bases not matched to a gene: 14. This CDR3 is 17 amino acids long. CDR3 coding DNA: TGTGCCAGCAGCCAAGTTCCGGGGGGACGGGGAATCGATGAGCAGTTCTTC. As protein: CASSQVPGGRGIDEQFF.

The chain employs TRBV4-2 and TRBJ1-1; the D is unclear. V was clipped by 4 bases and J by 3 bases, with 15 bases between them. This CDR3 region has 15 residues. The germline CDR1 and CDR2 sequences are LGHNA and YNFKEQ. CDR3 sequence: CASSRSSGLDTEAFF. In nucleotides, the CDR3 is TGTGCCAGCAGCCGGAGCTCGGGGTTGGACACTGAAGCTTTCTTT.

The chain uses TRBV28 and TRBJ1-5; TRBD1 aligns across 12 bases. Germline CDR1 and CDR2: MDHEN and SYDVKM. The V and J ends lost 2 bases and 2 bases, in that order; junction bases with no gene match: 7. This CDR3 region has 18 residues. The CDR3 nucleotides read TGTGCCAGCAGTTTACTGGGACAGGGGGCGTATGGCAATCAGCCCCAGCATTTT. Its protein product is CASSLLGQGAYGNQPQHF.

The chain recombines TRBV12-3 or TRBV12-4 with TRBJ1-2; 9 positions agree with TRBD1. The CDR3 is 13 residues long. The V and J ends lost 6 bases and 8 bases, in that order; junction bases with no gene match: 7. DNA for the CDR3: TGTGCCAGCAGCCGGGGACAGGGTTTGGGCTACACCTTC. Translated: CASSRGQGLGYTF.

The CDR3 coding sequence is TGTGCCAGCAGCGTAGATTGGGGACAGGGGTCAGGGGAGCAGTACTTC. Amino acids: CASSVDWGQGSGEQYF. The rearrangement links TRBV9 to TRBJ2-7; 10 nucleotides match TRBD1. The CDR3 has 16 residues. V was clipped by 0 bases and J by 7 bases; unmatched bases: 10. Germline lookup yields CDR1 SGDLS and CDR2 YYNGEE.

V gene TRBV24-1 combines with J gene TRBJ1-2; 7 bases agree with TRBD1. CDR1 is KGHDR and CDR2 is SFDVKD in the germline V gene. J lost 7 bases, V lost 4 bases, and 11 bases had no gene match. The CDR3 sequence is 15 residues long. CDR3 sequence: CATSDSRQGHRGYTF. The CDR3 DNA follows: TGTGCCACCAGTGACTCCCGACAGGGCCACCGTGGCTACACCTTC.

This clone was recorded once. The chain joins TRBV2 to TRBJ1-4; TRBD1 aligns across 8 bases. CDR1 is SNHLY and CDR2 is FYNNEI in the germline V gene. This CDR3 is built from 15 residues. V shed 7 bases, J shed 4 bases, and the junction held 8 bases outside the gene matches. This CDR3 is CASTEQGVVNEKLFF. The CDR3 region has the DNA TGTGCCAGCACGGAACAGGGGGTTGTTAATGAAAAACTGTTTTTT.